A single sample is the source of the 22 T cell receptor beta chains below, sequenced in a study of T-cell memory formation after mild COVID-19. TCRdb reprocessed the 5' RACE reads with MiXCR, giving one entry per CDR3 protein. The sample carries roughly 110,000 distinct CDR3 sequences, 15% to 20% recorded once. Sequencing was done on a sample of PBMCs or a T cell subset sorted from them (not recorded which). The receptors derive from an adult woman who had mild COVID-19 (a few samples of this study predate the infection). Cell type and time point are not known.

This clonotype has at least ten counts. The V call is TRBV12-3 or TRBV12-4, the J call TRBJ1-5, with D uncertain. This CDR3 is 11 amino acids long. Trimming took 3 bases from V and 6 from J, leaving 3 bases between them. This CDR3 reads CASSLGQPQHF. CDR3 bases: TGTGCCAGCAGTTTGGGTCAGCCCCAGCATTTT.

The rearrangement joins TRBV6-6 to TRBJ1-1; a possible D gene is TRBD1 (6 bases). CDR1 is MNHNY and CDR2 is SVGAGI in the germline V gene (reference sequence). This CDR3 region has 13 residues. Trimming cost V 1 base and J 6 bases, with 9 bases left between them. The CDR3 region has the DNA TGTGCCAGCAGTTACTACGGGGGCTCTGAAGCTTTCTTT. This codes for CASSYYGGSEAFF.

There are a few counts of this clonotype. The V call is TRBV7-9, the J call TRBJ1-2; a possible D gene is TRBD1 (5 bases). Trimming removed 11 bases from V and 1 base from J, with 11 bases in between. Germline lookup yields CDR1 SEHNR and CDR2 FQNEAQ (reference sequence). CDR3 size: 12 residues. For the CDR3, the DNA is TGTGCCCATCAGGGATTTAACTATGGCTACACCTTC. It translates to CAHQGFNYGYTF.

J is TRBJ2-1 and V is TRBV6-2 or TRBV6-3; 7 nucleotides line up with TRBD2. The CDR3 is made up of 14 amino acids. Unmatched junction bases numbered 3, after V lost 5 bases and J lost 2 bases. In germline, CDR1 is MNHEY, CDR2 SVGEGT. DNA of the CDR3: TGTGCCAGCAGTGGCGGGGGTCCCTACAATGAGCAGTTCTTC. Its translation is CASSGGGPYNEQFF.

The chain joins TRBV12-3 or TRBV12-4 to TRBJ2-7, with D tentatively TRBD1 or TRBD2 (5 bases each). This CDR3 is built from 12 residues. Trimming cost V 2 bases and J 7 bases, with 9 bases left between them. Here the CDR3 DNA reads TGTGCCAGCAGTTTACAGGGAGCGGAGCAGTACTTC. Protein product: CASSLQGAEQYF.

This clonotype was observed a handful of times. CDR3 bases: TGCGCCAGCAGCTTGAAGGGGCTCGACGCCTTCGGGGGTGAGCAGTTCTTC. Protein sequence: CASSLKGLDAFGGEQFF. The rearrangement links TRBV5-1 to TRBJ2-1, with D tentatively TRBD2 (6 bases). Germline CDR1 reads SGHRS; CDR2 reads YFSETQ. There are 17 residues in the CDR3. V lost 1 base, J lost 9 bases, and 23 bases lay in between.

This clonotype was recorded a few times. The chain combines TRBV5-1 with TRBJ2-2; tentative D call: TRBD2 (5 bases). Trimming stripped 1 base from V and 11 bases from J, with 15 bases between. Per the germline V gene, CDR1 is SGHRS and CDR2 is YFSETQ. The length of the CDR3 is 14 residues. The CDR3 DNA reads as TGCGCCAGCAGCTTGTTGGCTAGCTACTATGAGCTGTTTTTT. It specifies CASSLLASYYELFF.

The chain is built from TRBV5-1 and TRBJ2-7; 8 positions agree with TRBD2. The CDR3 contains 15 residues. The ends lost 4 bases at V and 4 bases at J; junction bases unmatched: 10. Germline V gene data show CDR1 as SGHRS and CDR2 as YFSETQ. In nucleotides, the CDR3 is TGCGCCAGCAGCCAATTCACTAGCGGAGTATACGAGCAGTACTTC. Its translation: CASSQFTSGVYEQYF.

The chain joins TRBV14 to TRBJ2-7; 8 positions match TRBD1. Germline V gives CDR1 SGHDN, CDR2 FVKESK. CDR3 size: 14 residues. V shed 1 base and J 3 bases; nucleotides not matched to a gene: 2. CDR3 sequence (DNA): TGTGCCAGCAGCCAAGCAACAGGGGGCTACGAGCAGTACTTC. This sequence encodes CASSQATGGYEQYF.

This clonotype was counted only a few times. The chain carries TRBV29-1 and TRBJ2-5; TRBD1 agrees at 8 bases. The CDR3 is 12 amino acids. Germline V gene sequence: CDR1 SQVTM, CDR2 ANQGSEA. V shed 7 bases, J shed 5 bases, and the junction held 6 bases outside the gene matches. The CDR3 DNA sequence: TGCAGCGACTTGACAGGGGACGAGACCCAGTACTTC. Translation: CSDLTGDETQYF.

The J gene is TRBJ2-1, the V gene TRBV2; unclear D gene. This CDR3 is built from 12 residues. Between the trimmed V and J ends, which lost 6 bases and 3 bases, there was a span of 6 bases. CDR1 and CDR2 from the germline V gene are SNHLY and FYNNEI. CDR3 residues: CASRYSYNEQFF. The DNA for the CDR3 is TGTGCCAGCAGATACAGCTACAATGAGCAGTTCTTC.

This clonotype turned up a few times. The rearrangement joins TRBV29-1 to TRBJ2-7; no clear D. CDR1 and CDR2 (germline): SQVTM, ANQGSEA. Trimming stripped 0 bases from V and 7 bases from J, with 10 bases between. This CDR3 region has 12 residues. The CDR3: CSVEDEGGEQYF. In DNA, the CDR3 is TGCAGCGTTGAAGACGAAGGTGGAGAGCAGTACTTC.

This clonotype was detected only a few times. V and J are TRBV12-3 or TRBV12-4 and TRBJ2-1; D is uncertain. V shed 5 bases and J shed 5 bases, with 16 bases lying between them. The CDR3 is made up of 15 amino acids. CDR3 in DNA: TGTGCCAGCAGTCCGCCGGGCGGCCGGAACAATGAGCAGTTCTTC. This sequence encodes CASSPPGGRNNEQFF.

The chain links TRBV7-9 to TRBJ2-3; D might be TRBD2 (7 bases). Germline V lookup: CDR1 SEHNR, CDR2 FQNEAQ (reference sequence). The CDR3 sequence is 15 residues long. The V gene lost 4 bases and the J gene lost 2 bases, with 13 bases spanning the gap. DNA of the CDR3: TGTGCCAGCAGCTCGTCGGGGGGCCCCACAGATACGCAGTATTTT. This gives the protein CASSSSGGPTDTQYF.

The chain carries TRBV5-1 and TRBJ1-1; D not resolved. Germline V lookup: CDR1 SGHRS, CDR2 YFSETQ. The CDR3 runs to 12 residues. V was shortened by 0 bases and J by 5 bases, with 5 bases between the two germline ends. The CDR3 DNA reads as TGCGCCAGCAGCTTGGCGAGTACTGAAGCTTTCTTT. It yields the protein CASSLASTEAFF. Looking up the rest from reference TRBV5-1 and TRBJ1-1 gives the full variable domain: KAGVTQTPRYLIKTRGQQVTLSCSPISGHRSVSWYQQTPGQGLQFLFEYFSETQRNKGNFPGRFSGRQFSNSRSEMNVSTLELGDSALYLCASSLASTEAFFGQGTRLTVV.

The J gene is TRBJ2-1, the V gene TRBV7-9; 8 nucleotides match TRBD1. Germline-derived CDR1 and CDR2 are SEHNR and FQNEAQ (reference sequence). The V and J ends lost 6 bases and 7 bases, in that order; junction bases with no gene match: 5. This CDR3 has 13 amino acids. Here the CDR3 DNA reads TGTGCCAGCAGGACAGGGGAGAGGAATGAGCAGTTCTTC. It yields the protein CASRTGERNEQFF.

The chain has TRBV7-8 and TRBJ2-7; no firm D call. V dropped 11 bases and J dropped 2 bases, with 16 bases sitting between them. This CDR3 contains 13 residues. From germline, CDR1 is SGHVS and CDR2 FQNEAQ. CDR3 bases: TGTGCCTCATCGCCGCCCCAGACCTACGAGCAGTACTTC. It specifies CASSPPQTYEQYF.

DNA of the CDR3: TGCGCCAGCAGCTTAGGACAGTCTAAGGGGTCTAACCGGTTCTTC. As protein: CASSLGQSKGSNRFF. The V and J genes are TRBV4-1 and TRBJ2-1; D perhaps matches TRBD1 (6 bases). Germline CDR1 and CDR2: MGHRA and YSYEKL. Between the trimmed V and J ends, which lost 5 bases and 15 bases, there was a span of 26 bases. This CDR3 region has 15 residues.

The table lists this clonotype with a few counts. The CDR3 nucleotides are TGTGCCAGCAGCGCACCAGGGACAGGGGACTATGGCTACACCTTC. It yields the protein CASSAPGTGDYGYTF. This chain joins TRBV9 and TRBJ1-2; 10 bases are a match to TRBD1. Germline-derived CDR1 and CDR2 are SGDLS and YYNGEE. Trimming cost V 3 bases and J 3 bases; bases outside gene matches: 5. The CDR3 totals 15 residues.

The chain is built from TRBV20-1 and TRBJ2-7; 10 positions match TRBD2. CDR1 is DFQATT and CDR2 is SNEGSKA in the germline V gene (reference sequence). CDR3 length equals 17 residues. Trimming at V came to 0 bases and at J to 2 bases, leaving 10 bases not matched to a gene. The CDR3 here is CSARDLTSGRDPYEQYF. The CDR3 region has the DNA TGCAGTGCTAGAGACCTAACCAGCGGGAGGGACCCCTACGAGCAGTACTTC.

This clonotype was observed a few times. The rearrangement joins TRBV7-8 to TRBJ1-1, with unresolved D. This CDR3 comprises 18 residues. In germline, CDR1 is SGHVS, CDR2 FQNEAQ. V dropped 1 base and J dropped 3 bases, with 21 bases sitting between them. In DNA, the CDR3 is TGTGCCAGCAGCTTAGAACAGAGCGGAGAAATGTTGGACACTGAAGCTTTCTTT. Its protein is CASSLEQSGEMLDTEAFF.

The CDR3 region has the DNA TGTGCCAGCAGCGTAGATACAGGGTTCGCTGAAGCTTTCTTT. Its protein is CASSVDTGFAEAFF. The chain recombines TRBV9 with TRBJ1-1; D is perhaps TRBD1 (6 bases). Germline CDR1 reads SGDLS; CDR2 reads YYNGEE. The length of the CDR3 is 14 residues. The V and J ends lost 0 bases and 6 bases respectively, with 12 bases between them.